The next 27 T cell receptor beta chains were all read from a single sample in a study of T cells after yellow fever vaccination. TCRdb re-analysed the 5' RACE reads in MiXCR, keeping a single row per CDR3 protein. The table has roughly 500,000 distinct CDR3 sequences, over 15% seen once. Sequenced material: PBMCs, taken 15 days after the yellow fever booster vaccination. These receptors all come from a young man who received the YFV17D yellow fever vaccine.

This clonotype has a handful of counts. This rearrangement joins TRBV5-4 to TRBJ2-2; D uncertain. The CDR3 extends over 14 amino acids. V was shortened by 1 base and J by 2 bases, with 6 bases between the two germline ends. Looked up from germline, CDR1 is SGHNT and CDR2 is YYREEE (reference sequence). As DNA, the CDR3 is TGTGCCAGCAGCTTGTACCAAAACACCGGGGAGCTGTTTTTT. Translation gives CASSLYQNTGELFF.

This clonotype occurred a few times. J is TRBJ1-4 and V is TRBV20-1; D is undetermined. CDR3 length: 14 amino acids. Trimming pared 6 bases from V and 5 bases from J, leaving 16 bases between. The germline CDR1 and CDR2 sequences are DFQATT and SNEGSKA (reference sequence). The CDR3 region is CSARGPMINEKLFF. The DNA for the CDR3 is TGCAGTGCCCGAGGACCGATGATAAATGAAAAACTGTTTTTT.

This clonotype was seen a few times. This chain links TRBV29-1 with TRBJ2-5; no clear D. V lost 7 bases, J lost 2 bases, and 11 bases lay in between. This CDR3 has 12 residues. Looked up from germline, CDR1 is SQVTM and CDR2 is ANQGSEA. The CDR3 reads CSAETQQETQYF. As DNA, the CDR3 is TGCAGCGCCGAGACTCAGCAAGAGACCCAGTACTTC.

This chain's CDR3 is CASSQSGTSGRMAPRQYF. The CDR3, as DNA: TGTGCCAGCAGCCAATCGGGGACTAGCGGGAGGATGGCCCCCCGGCAGTACTTC. The chain is built from TRBV16 and TRBJ2-7; 15 nucleotides agree with TRBD2. The germline V gene has CDR1 KGHSY and CDR2 FQNENV. The CDR3 is made up of 18 amino acids. With 0 bases clipped from V and 9 bases from J, the junction kept 12 bases outside the gene matches.

This clonotype was counted a few times. V gene TRBV7-6 combines with J gene TRBJ2-2; unclear D gene. This CDR3 comprises 14 residues. CDR1 is SGHVS and CDR2 is FNYEAQ in the germline V gene. Between the trimmed V and J ends, which lost 5 bases and 6 bases, there was a span of 13 bases. Written as DNA, the CDR3 is TGTGCCAGCAGCACCGATCAGGTAGCCGGGGAGCTGTTTTTT. It is translated as CASSTDQVAGELFF.

The chain recombines TRBV5-4 with TRBJ1-5; TRBD1 matches at 7 bases. V lost 2 bases, J lost 6 bases, and 5 bases stayed unmatched. Germline V gene lookup returns CDR1 SGHNT and CDR2 YYREEE (reference sequence). The CDR3 covers 14 residues. For the CDR3, the DNA is TGTGCCAGCAGCTTAGAGGGGGCTGGTCAGCCCCAGCATTTT. Translated, it gives CASSLEGAGQPQHF.

This clonotype has only a few counts. The chain is built from TRBV11-2 and TRBJ2-5; D is possibly TRBD1 or TRBD2 (5 bases each). The CDR3 is 15 amino acids. V lost 5 bases to trimming and J lost 5 bases, with 18 bases between them. Germline CDR1 is SGHAT and CDR2 is FQNNGV. The CDR3: CASSPGTQAVETQYF. CDR3 sequence (DNA): TGTGCCAGCAGCCCCGGGACGCAAGCTGTCGAGACCCAGTACTTC.

This clonotype was seen a handful of times. The chain is built from TRBV5-1 and TRBJ2-1; D uncertain. This CDR3 contains 15 residues. Germline V gene lookup returns CDR1 SGHRS and CDR2 YFSETQ. Deletions cut 2 bases from V and 6 bases from J, with 15 bases between. The CDR3 sequence is CASSFTDSIPNEQFF. CDR3 coding DNA: TGCGCCAGCAGCTTTACGGATTCTATACCCAATGAGCAGTTCTTC. The variable domain in full, completed from reference TRBV5-1 and TRBJ2-1, reads KAGVTQTPRYLIKTRGQQVTLSCSPISGHRSVSWYQQTPGQGLQFLFEYFSETQRNKGNFPGRFSGRQFSNSRSEMNVSTLELGDSALYLCASSFTDSIPNEQFFGPGTRLTVL.

In its sample, this clonotype was seen a few times. This chain joins TRBV27 and TRBJ2-5; the D call may be TRBD1 or TRBD2 (5 bases each). Trimming took 6 bases from V and 4 from J, leaving 33 bases between them. Per germline, CDR1 MNHEY and CDR2 SMNVEV (reference sequence). The CDR3 runs 20 residues. This CDR3 reads CASRPVGVPGSGIVRETQYF. The DNA of the CDR3 is TGTGCCAGCAGACCGGTGGGGGTCCCCGGCTCCGGTATTGTAAGAGAGACCCAGTACTTC.

The CDR3 reads CASSYSGGRVQETQYF. The CDR3 nucleotides are TGTGCCAGCAGTTACTCGGGCGGGAGGGTCCAAGAGACCCAGTACTTC. The chain has TRBV6-5 and TRBJ2-5, with TRBD2 matching over 9 bases. Per germline, CDR1 MNHEY and CDR2 SVGAGI. The CDR3 spans 16 residues. The V gene end was trimmed by 0 bases and the J gene end by 1 base; junction bases not matched to a gene: 3.

The table lists this clonotype with a few counts. V usage is TRBV10-3 and J usage is TRBJ2-3; no clear D gene. Germline V gene sequence: CDR1 ENHRY, CDR2 SYGVKD. The CDR3 totals 15 residues. V lost 3 bases and J 2 bases, leaving 12 bases between the germline ends. The CDR3 protein is CAISDPTDLTDTQYF. DNA for the CDR3: TGTGCCATCAGTGACCCGACCGACCTCACAGATACGCAGTATTTT.

The chain carries TRBV4-3 and TRBJ2-7; D is tentatively TRBD1 or TRBD2 (5 bases each). Germline V gene sequence: CDR1 LGHNA, CDR2 YSLEER. This CDR3 has 14 residues. V dropped 3 bases and J dropped 0 bases, with 9 bases sitting between them. In nucleotides, the CDR3 is TGCGCCAGCAGCCAGACCGGGACCTCCTACGAGCAGTACTTC. Translated: CASSQTGTSYEQYF.

This clonotype was observed a few times. The chain links TRBV25-1 to TRBJ2-1; unclear D gene. Trimming removed 2 bases at V and 9 bases at J, with 14 bases between. Germline CDR1 is MGHDK and CDR2 is SYGVNS. CDR3 size: 14 residues. CDR3 in DNA: TGTGCCAGCAGTGAAAAGGTCGTCCATGGTGAGCAGTTCTTC. It encodes CASSEKVVHGEQFF.

The chain couples TRBV7-2 to TRBJ2-5; a possible D gene is TRBD2 (5 bases). In germline, CDR1 is SGHTA, CDR2 FQGNSA. CDR3 size: 16 residues. Trimming left V 3 bases short and J 0 bases short, with 14 bases between. The CDR3 sequence is CASSFGLRGYQETQYF. Written as DNA, the CDR3 is TGTGCCAGCAGCTTCGGCTTGCGCGGGTACCAAGAGACCCAGTACTTC. The entire variable domain, with the rest obtained from reference TRBV7-2 and TRBJ2-5, is as follows: GAGVSQSPSNKVTEKGKDVELRCDPISGHTALYWYRQSLGQGLEFLIYFQGNSAPDKSGLPSDRFSAERTGGSVSTLTIQRTQQEDSAVYLCASSFGLRGYQETQYFGPGTRLLVL.

This clonotype was seen more than once but under ten times. The rearrangement uses TRBV7-9 and TRBJ2-1, with D unresolved. Germline V lookup: CDR1 SEHNR, CDR2 FQNEAQ (reference sequence). V lost 5 bases, J lost 10 bases, and 15 bases lay in between. This CDR3 region has 13 residues. This CDR3 reads CASSTPSLGEQFF. The CDR3 nucleotides read TGTGCCAGCAGCACTCCTAGTTTAGGCGAGCAGTTCTTC.

The chain has TRBV5-1 and TRBJ2-3; TRBD2 is a possible D gene (5 bases). The V end was cut by 1 base, the J end by 4 bases, with 10 bases between. From germline, CDR1 is SGHRS and CDR2 YFSETQ. This CDR3 has 14 residues. The CDR3 DNA follows: TGCGCCAGCAGCTTGTCGCTAGCTCCAGATACGCAGTATTTT. Protein product: CASSLSLAPDTQYF.

This sequence joins TRBV10-3 and TRBJ2-5; 8 bases match TRBD2. This CDR3 contains 15 residues. J lost 4 bases, V lost 0 bases, and 4 bases had no gene match. Germline CDR1 and CDR2: ENHRY and SYGVKD. The CDR3 coding sequence is TGTGCCATCAGTGAGTCGCGGCTAGCGGGAGAGACCCAGTACTTC. This encodes CAISESRLAGETQYF.

The rearrangement joins TRBV7-2 to TRBJ2-5; TRBD1 might be the D (6 bases). This CDR3 spans 16 amino acids. Germline-derived CDR1 and CDR2 are SGHTA and FQGNSA. V lost 1 base to trimming and J lost 1 base, with 13 bases between them. The CDR3, as DNA: TGTGCCAGCAGCTTAGGAGGCAGGGGATTCCAAGAGACCCAGTACTTC. Translated: CASSLGGRGFQETQYF.

The table lists this clonotype with a few counts. The chain is built from TRBV20-1 and TRBJ2-1, with TRBD2 matching 10 bases. This CDR3 spans 15 amino acids. J was trimmed by 1 base and V by 6 bases; bases with no gene match: 6. Germline CDR1 is DFQATT and CDR2 is SNEGSKA (reference sequence). This CDR3 reads CSATSSGSSYNEQFF. CDR3 in DNA: TGCAGTGCAACCTCTAGCGGGAGTTCCTACAATGAGCAGTTCTTC.

This clonotype was seen more than once but under ten times. This CDR3 is CASSLTPGLGGYTF. CDR3 coding DNA: TGTGCCAGCAGTTTAACGCCGGGGTTAGGGGGCTACACCTTC. V is TRBV27 and J is TRBJ1-2; no reliable D call. Trimming took 2 bases from V and 8 from J, leaving 15 bases between them. CDR3 length equals 14 residues. Germline CDR1 and CDR2: MNHEY and SMNVEV (reference sequence).

This clonotype was detected only a few times. The V call is TRBV9, the J call TRBJ1-1; TRBD1 matches 9 bases. Per the germline V gene, CDR1 is SGDLS and CDR2 is YYNGEE. V dropped 3 bases and J dropped 6; count of bases not matched to a gene: 6. CDR3 length equals 14 residues. Written as DNA, the CDR3 is TGTGCCAGCAGCGAAAGGACAGGGGTTTCTGAAGCTTTCTTT. Encoded protein: CASSERTGVSEAFF.

J is TRBJ2-2 and V is TRBV23-1; D gene ambiguous. TRBV23-1 is designated an ORF whose function remains uncertain. The V end was cut by 2 bases, the J end by 4 bases, with 20 bases between. The CDR3 is 18 residues long. CDR3 coding DNA: TGCGCCAGCAGTCAAATCAGTTACACCCTCAGAGTCACCGGGGAGCTGTTTTTT. Protein product: CASSQISYTLRVTGELFF.

The chain's CDR3 is CSAYQWVQETQYF. CDR3 bases: TGCAGTGCCTATCAGTGGGTCCAAGAGACCCAGTACTTC. This rearrangement joins TRBV20-1 to TRBJ2-5; D call uncertain. This CDR3 comprises 13 residues. The V gene lost 6 bases and the J gene lost 1 base, with 12 bases spanning the gap. CDR1 is DFQATT, CDR2 SNEGSKA, per germline (reference sequence).

This chain connects TRBV29-1 to TRBJ1-1, with D hard to call. The CDR3 extends over 10 amino acids. CDR1 and CDR2 from the germline V gene are SQVTM and ANQGSEA. Trimming removed 3 bases from V and 8 bases from J, with 7 bases in between. The CDR3 DNA reads TGCAGCGTTGAGCACGGAGAAGCTTTCTTT. Its translation: CSVEHGEAFF.

This chain connects TRBV6-5 to TRBJ2-7, with 12 bases lining up with TRBD1. V shed 4 bases and J 7 bases; nucleotides not matched to a gene: 8. The CDR3 is made up of 15 amino acids. Germline V gives CDR1 MNHEY, CDR2 SVGAGI. The CDR3 DNA sequence: TGTGCCAGCAGTTCGTCCCGGGACAGGGGGCGGGAGCAGTACTTC. It codes for CASSSSRDRGREQYF.

In this sample, this clonotype turned up a few times. This rearrangement joins TRBV4-2 to TRBJ2-3; D ambiguous. V was shortened by 0 bases and J by 0 bases, with 7 bases between the two germline ends. Germline CDR1 LGHNA, CDR2 YNFKEQ. The CDR3 has 15 residues. The CDR3 coding sequence is TGTGCCAGCAGCCAAGATCAATTTAGCACAGATACGCAGTATTTT. This codes for CASSQDQFSTDTQYF.

This clonotype was picked up a small number of times. This chain joins TRBV18 and TRBJ2-4; D call uncertain. The CDR3 spans 15 residues. The germline V gene has CDR1 KGHSH and CDR2 LQKENI. The germline V and J ends were trimmed by 1 base and 1 base, with 8 bases remaining between them. As DNA, the CDR3 is TGTGCCAGCTCACCACAGGGAAACGCCAAAAACATTCAGTACTTC. Translated, it gives CASSPQGNAKNIQYF.